A selection of T cell receptor beta chains follows, all from one sample in a study of T cell responses to AZD1222 COVID-19 vaccine. The data were produced by immunoSEQ multiplex PCR, yet TCRdb's version contains in-frame clones alone and is incomplete. The repertoire holds about 92,000 clones, roughly nine tenths seen once, with 7.5% in the top ten. The source material was peripheral blood, sampled on day 0 of AZD1222 vaccination. The receptors derive from an adult in good health. CDR3s include the opening cysteine and the closing phenylalanine or tryptophan. Fields, in order: J gene, clone size, V gene, D gene, CDR3 DNA, CDR3 protein. D genes are given only for firm matches. Clone sizes are given selectively: once, few, many, or a class where the clone is expanded.

J gene: TRBJ1-1
clone size: -
V gene: TRBV29-1
D gene: -
CDR3 DNA: TGCAGCGCTGGGGGAGACACTGAAGCTTTCTTT
CDR3 protein: CSAGGDTEAFF

J gene: TRBJ1-2
clone size: -
V gene: TRBV30
D gene: -
CDR3 DNA: TGTGCCTGGGCGACAGTCTATGGCTACACCTTC
CDR3 protein: CAWATVYGYTF

J gene: TRBJ1-5
clone size: -
V gene: TRBV27
D gene: -
CDR3 DNA: TGTGCCAGCAGCGGCTCCAGCAATCAGCCCCAGCATTTT
CDR3 protein: CASSGSSNQPQHF

J gene: TRBJ1-2
clone size: -
V gene: TRBV7-3
D gene: -
CDR3 DNA: TGTGCCAGCAGCTCGGTCGGCGGCTATGGCTACACCTTC
CDR3 protein: CASSSVGGYGYTF

J gene: TRBJ2-7
clone size: -
V gene: TRBV18
D gene: TRBD2
CDR3 DNA: TGTGCCAGCTCACCAGGACTAGCGGGAGCCCCACGGCAGTACTTC
CDR3 protein: CASSPGLAGAPRQYF

J gene: TRBJ1-2
clone size: -
V gene: TRBV7-8
D gene: -
CDR3 DNA: TGTGCCAGCAGCTTAGGGGGGGCTACTAACTATGGCTACACCTTC
CDR3 protein: CASSLGGATNYGYTF

J gene: TRBJ1-5
clone size: -
V gene: TRBV29-1
D gene: -
CDR3 DNA: TGCAGCGTCACAGACTCGTCAGGGAAAGGTCAGCCCCAGCATTTT
CDR3 protein: CSVTDSSGKGQPQHF

J gene: TRBJ2-1
clone size: many
V gene: TRBV10-3
D gene: -
CDR3 DNA: TGTGCCATCAGTGCCGGAGGGGACGGGGAGTTCTTC
CDR3 protein: CAISAGGDGEFF

J gene: TRBJ2-7
clone size: -
V gene: TRBV27
D gene: -
CDR3 DNA: TGTGCCAGCAGTTCGCGGGGGCCCTCCTACGAGCAGTACTTC
CDR3 protein: CASSSRGPSYEQYF

J gene: TRBJ2-1
clone size: -
V gene: TRBV6-6
D gene: TRBD1
CDR3 DNA: TGTGCCAGCAGTTCAGGGACAGGGAATGTATACAATGAGCAGTTCTTC
CDR3 protein: CASSSGTGNVYNEQFF

J gene: TRBJ2-5
clone size: -
V gene: TRBV3-1/TRBV3-2
D gene: TRBD2
CDR3 DNA: TGTGCCAGCAGCCAAGGGCTAGCGGGAGGGCAAGAGACCCAGTACTTC
CDR3 protein: CASSQGLAGGQETQYF

J gene: TRBJ2-7
clone size: -
V gene: TRBV10-3
D gene: TRBD1
CDR3 DNA: TGTGCCATCAGTGAAGGGACAGCGACCCCCTACGAGCAGTACTTC
CDR3 protein: CAISEGTATPYEQYF

J gene: TRBJ1-3
clone size: -
V gene: TRBV7-9
D gene: TRBD1
CDR3 DNA: TGTGCCAGCAGCCGCAACAGGGGCTTCCAATCTGGAAACACCATATATTTT
CDR3 protein: CASSRNRGFQSGNTIYF

J gene: TRBJ2-7
clone size: -
V gene: TRBV5-6
D gene: -
CDR3 DNA: TGTGCCAGCAGCTTGGGGCAGCGGACCTACGAGCAGTACTTC
CDR3 protein: CASSLGQRTYEQYF

J gene: TRBJ1-3
clone size: -
V gene: TRBV9
D gene: -
CDR3 DNA: TGTGCCAGCAGCGTAGCTACGGTGAGCTCTGGAAACACCATATATTTT
CDR3 protein: CASSVATVSSGNTIYF

J gene: TRBJ1-4
clone size: -
V gene: TRBV5-1
D gene: -
CDR3 DNA: TGCGCCAGCAGCTTGGCCGCGTGGGGAGATGAAAAACTGTTTTTT
CDR3 protein: CASSLAAWGDEKLFF

J gene: TRBJ1-3
clone size: -
V gene: TRBV29-1
D gene: -
CDR3 DNA: TGCAGCGTTCAAACAGTCTCTGGAAACACCATATATTTT
CDR3 protein: CSVQTVSGNTIYF

J gene: TRBJ2-2
clone size: -
V gene: TRBV7-8
D gene: -
CDR3 DNA: TGTGCCAGCAGAACTGGGGGCGGGCTAGCAGGCACCGGGGAGCTGTTTTTT
CDR3 protein: CASRTGGGLAGTGELFF

J gene: TRBJ2-1
clone size: -
V gene: TRBV11-3
D gene: -
CDR3 DNA: TGTGCCAGCAGCTCCCCCACACACAATGAGCAGTTCTTC
CDR3 protein: CASSSPTHNEQFF

J gene: TRBJ2-4
clone size: -
V gene: TRBV5-1
D gene: TRBD1
CDR3 DNA: TGCGCCAGCAGCTCTGGGACAGGGTCTGACTTTCAGTACTTC
CDR3 protein: CASSSGTGSDFQYF

J gene: TRBJ2-3
clone size: -
V gene: TRBV30
D gene: TRBD1
CDR3 DNA: TGTGCCTGGAGCCAACAGGGGCCACTGGGCACGCAGTATTTT
CDR3 protein: CAWSQQGPLGTQYF

J gene: TRBJ1-2
clone size: -
V gene: TRBV6-5
D gene: -
CDR3 DNA: TGTGCCAGCAGCCTCCGGTCCTATGGCTACACCTTC
CDR3 protein: CASSLRSYGYTF